A single sample gave rise to the 8 T cell receptor beta chains below, sequenced in a study of T cell responses to AZD1222 COVID-19 vaccine. Profiled with immunoSEQ multiplex PCR; TCRdb holds only in-frame clones, not every one. This table holds over 65,000 clones, around 90% found once. Sequences were derived from peripheral blood, sampled on day 0 of MenACWY control vaccination. The receptor source for this set is an adult in good health.

This chain links TRBV6-5 with TRBJ1-2; D may be TRBD1 (5 bases). CDR1 MNHEY and CDR2 SVGAGI come from the germline V gene. This CDR3 spans 14 amino acids. Trimming shortened V by 6 bases and J by 4 bases, and 15 bases separated the two germline ends. Written as DNA, the CDR3 is TGTGCCAGCAGGGGGACCGAAGACGGCTATGGCTACACCTTC. Residues: CASRGTEDGYGYTF.

This clone was seen just once. The V and J genes are TRBV24-1 and TRBJ1-1; a weak D match, TRBD1 (5 bases). V lost 7 bases and J lost 1, with 21 bases in between. In germline, CDR1 is KGHDR, CDR2 SFDVKD. CDR3 length: 17 amino acids. CDR3 bases: TGTGCCACCAGAGGGGCCCCCTCGAAGGGAGGGAACACTGAAGCTTTCTTT. Residues: CATRGAPSKGGNTEAFF.

This chain links TRBV28 with TRBJ2-7; 10 bases match TRBD1. The V gene end was trimmed by 5 bases and the J gene end by 4 bases; junction bases not matched to a gene: 5. CDR1 and CDR2 from the germline V gene are MDHEN and SYDVKM. This CDR3 has 14 amino acids. The CDR3 reads CASSGPGQGYEQYF. DNA of the CDR3: TGTGCCAGCAGTGGACCGGGACAGGGGTACGAGCAGTACTTC.

As for this clone: The junction and the germline gene differ at one end; a read error may be behind it. The chain is built from TRBV7-2 and TRBJ2-3; 11 nucleotides line up with TRBD2. CDR3 length: 16 residues. From germline, CDR1 is SGHTA and CDR2 FQGNSA. In DNA, the CDR3 is TGTGCCAGCAGTTTAGCGGGGGGGGGCCGCACAGATACGCAGTATTTT. It specifies CASSLAGGGRTDTQYF.

V usage is TRBV11-2 and J usage is TRBJ2-7; 8 bases are a match to TRBD1. Germline V CDR1 and CDR2: SGHAT, FQNNGV. The CDR3 sequence is 16 residues long. With 5 bases clipped from V and 1 base from J, the junction kept 10 bases outside the gene matches. For the CDR3, the DNA is TGTGCCAGCAGCCCCCGACAGGGGACGGGTTCCTACGAGCAGTACTTC. Encoded protein: CASSPRQGTGSYEQYF. Full variable domain (missing parts from reference TRBV11-2 and TRBJ2-7): EAGVAQSPRYKIIEKRQSVAFWCNPISGHATLYWYQQILGQGPKLLIQFQNNGVVDDSQLPKDRFSAERLKGVDSTLKIQPAKLEDSAVYLCASSPRQGTGSYEQYFGPGTRLTVT.

The rearrangement uses TRBV19 and TRBJ1-5; a weak D match, TRBD1 (5 bases). V lost 3 bases and J 0 bases, leaving 12 bases between the germline ends. Per germline, CDR1 LNHDA and CDR2 SQIVND (reference sequence). This CDR3 contains 16 residues. Written as DNA, the CDR3 is TGTGCCAGTAGTATGGTGGGGACTTATAGCAATCAGCCCCAGCATTTT. As protein: CASSMVGTYSNQPQHF.

The V gene is TRBV28, the J gene TRBJ2-7; D is ambiguous. Germline V gives CDR1 MDHEN, CDR2 SYDVKM. The CDR3 is 15 amino acids. The V and J ends lost 6 bases and 4 bases respectively, with 19 bases between them. The chain's CDR3 is CASSSRGAAAYEQYF. The DNA of the CDR3 is TGTGCCAGCAGCTCACGAGGTGCGGCCGCGTACGAGCAGTACTTC.

This sequence joins TRBV5-1 and TRBJ2-3, with D perhaps matching TRBD2 (5 bases). V lost 9 bases and J 2 bases, leaving 16 bases between the germline ends. Germline CDR1 SGHRS, CDR2 YFSETQ. This CDR3 spans 14 amino acids. The CDR3 DNA follows: TGCGCCAACTCGATGCCGGGAAACACAGATACGCAGTATTTT. It codes for CANSMPGNTDTQYF.